The 20 T cell receptor beta chains below all came from one sample that was sequenced in a study of vaccination effects on CD4 cells after COVID-19. Clones were read by immunoSEQ multiplex PCR, and TCRdb kept only the in-frame ones, dropping some. The data show tens of thousands of clones, 79% seen once. The antigens these receptors bind are not known. After expansion with viral peptide pools in the ViraFEST assay, antigen-specific CD4+ T cells were sequenced. Following a roughly 9-day culture, CD4+ T cells were purified. Neither prior SARS-CoV-2 infection nor positive nucleocapsid antibodies were present in the vaccine recipients. The source was CD4+ T cells from PBMCs cultured with HCoV-OC43 spike peptides, collected before COVID-19 vaccination. Sample subset: HCoV-OC43 spike overlapping peptide pool stimulation. Receptors originate from a human donor who received a COVID-19 vaccine.

The chain has TRBV9 and TRBJ1-4; D remains ambiguous. Per the germline V gene, CDR1 is SGDLS and CDR2 is YYNGEE. V dropped 4 bases and J dropped 8 bases, with 18 bases sitting between them. There are 15 residues in the CDR3. The CDR3 here is CASSTLSGFREKLFF. CDR3 bases: TGTGCCAGCAGCACATTAAGCGGCTTCCGCGAAAAACTGTTTTTT.

This chain joins TRBV6-5 and TRBJ2-7; TRBD2 aligns across 9 bases. Germline V gives CDR1 MNHEY, CDR2 SVGAGI. V lost 2 bases and J lost 1; bases outside the gene matches: 3. This CDR3 comprises 15 residues. The CDR3 region has the DNA TGTGCCAGCAGTTACAGTAGCGGGGGTTCCTACGAGCAGTACGTC. Amino acids: CASSYSSGGSYEQYV.

The chain combines TRBV9 with TRBJ2-6, with unresolved D. Deletions cut 0 bases from V and 2 bases from J, with 0 bases between. This CDR3 spans 13 amino acids. Germline V gene lookup returns CDR1 SGDLS and CDR2 YYNGEE. The CDR3 region has the DNA TGTGCCAGCAGCGTAGCTGGGGCCAACGTCCTGACTTTC. It encodes CASSVAGANVLTF.

The chain has TRBV9 and TRBJ2-3; perhaps TRBD2 as D (5 bases). The CDR3 is 16 residues long. Germline CDR1 and CDR2: SGDLS and YYNGEE. Trimming removed 4 bases at V and 0 bases at J, with 15 bases between. The CDR3 sequence: CASSLDSPTSTDTQYF. The DNA for the CDR3 is TGTGCCAGCAGCCTGGACTCCCCTACTAGCACAGATACGCAGTATTTT.

This sequence joins TRBV7-8 and TRBJ1-5, with D perhaps TRBD1 (5 bases). Trimming pared 4 bases from V and 0 bases from J, leaving 16 bases between. The CDR3 is made up of 17 amino acids. CDR1 and CDR2 (germline): SGHVS, FQNEAQ. The CDR3, as DNA: TGTGCCAGCAGCTCCGACAGCGGCTTTAATAGCAATCAGCCCCAGCATTTT. The encoded protein is CASSSDSGFNSNQPQHF. The whole variable domain, remainder taken from reference TRBV7-8 and TRBJ1-5, is GAGVSQSPRYKVAKRGQDVALRCDPISGHVSLFWYQQALGQGPEFLTYFQNEAQLDKSGLPSDRFFAERPEGSVSTLKIQRTQQEDSAVYLCASSSDSGFNSNQPQHFGDGTRLSIL.

V and J are TRBV5-1 and TRBJ1-4; 9 positions match TRBD1. CDR1 SGHRS and CDR2 YFSETQ come from the germline V gene. This CDR3 has 14 amino acids. Unmatched junction bases numbered 3, after V lost 4 bases and J lost 5 bases. CDR3 sequence (DNA): TGCGCCAGCAGCGTAGGGACAGGGAATGAAAAACTGTTTTTT. Protein: CASSVGTGNEKLFF.

The V and J genes are TRBV7-2 and TRBJ1-5; possible D gene TRBD1, 5 bases. V was shortened by 3 bases and J by 5 bases, with 8 bases between the two germline ends. Germline CDR1 is SGHTA and CDR2 is FQGNSA. CDR3 size: 13 residues. DNA for the CDR3: TGTGCCAGCAGCTTTAGGGACGATCAGCCCCAGCATTTT. This encodes CASSFRDDQPQHF.

This clone came up once. CDR3 sequence: CASSSAGTGGETQYF. CDR3 in DNA: TGCGCCAGCAGCTCGGCCGGGACAGGGGGAGAGACCCAGTACTTC. The chain employs TRBV5-1 and TRBJ2-5, with TRBD1 identical over 11 bases. The CDR3 consists of 15 residues. V shed 3 bases, J shed 4 bases, and the junction held 5 bases outside the gene matches. Germline lookup yields CDR1 SGHRS and CDR2 YFSETQ.

This clone was detected once. This rearrangement joins TRBV5-1 to TRBJ2-3; no definite D call. The CDR3 has 14 amino acids. Deletions cut 1 base from V and 5 bases from J, with 11 bases between. Germline V CDR1 and CDR2: SGHRS, YFSETQ. The CDR3 sequence: CASSLIGSRDTQYF. The CDR3 DNA reads as TGCGCCAGCAGCTTGATCGGCAGCCGAGATACGCAGTATTTT.

The V and J genes are TRBV4-3 and TRBJ2-2, with D possibly matching TRBD1 (6 bases). The CDR3 covers 16 residues. Trimming removed 0 bases at V and 1 base at J, with 9 bases between. Germline loops: CDR1 LGHNA, CDR2 YSLEER. The CDR3 DNA sequence: TGCGCCAGCAGCCAAGATCCGGGACAGAACACCGGGGAGCTGTTTTTT. As protein: CASSQDPGQNTGELFF.

V gene TRBV2 combines with J gene TRBJ1-3; TRBD1 is a possible D gene (5 bases). Germline V CDR1 and CDR2: SNHLY, FYNNEI. The CDR3 loop spans 13 amino acids. V was trimmed by 6 bases and J by 2 bases, leaving 8 bases between them. CDR3 in amino acids: CASRQGAGNTIYF. The CDR3 nucleotides read TGTGCCAGCAGGCAGGGAGCTGGAAACACCATATATTTT.

This chain uses TRBV24-1 with TRBJ2-5, with no clear D. CDR1 is KGHDR and CDR2 is SFDVKD in the germline V gene. With 4 bases removed from V and 1 base from J, the gap between germline ends came to 12 bases. This CDR3 spans 15 amino acids. The CDR3 here is CATSDPGTFQETQYF. The CDR3 nucleotides are TGTGCCACCAGTGACCCGGGTACGTTCCAAGAGACCCAGTACTTC.

The chain carries TRBV6-1 and TRBJ1-5; D uncertain. Germline V gene lookup returns CDR1 MNHNS and CDR2 SASEGT. Trimming removed 0 bases at V and 7 bases at J, with 13 bases between. This CDR3 region has 15 residues. The DNA for the CDR3 is TGTGCCAGCAGTGAAGCGTTGGGTTTTGGCCAGCCCCAGCATTTT. This encodes CASSEALGFGQPQHF.

This chain joins TRBV2 and TRBJ1-3, with D possibly being TRBD1 (5 bases). The V gene's germline CDR1 is SNHLY and CDR2 FYNNEI. The CDR3 is 13 residues long. V was shortened by 8 bases and J by 1 base, with 9 bases between the two germline ends. The CDR3 loop reads CASGGESGNTIYF. The CDR3 bases are TGTGCCAGCGGAGGGGAGTCTGGAAACACCATATATTTT. Complete variable domain (other parts from reference TRBV2 and TRBJ1-3): EPEVTQTPSHQVTQMGQEVILRCVPISNHLYFYWYRQILGQKVEFLVSFYNNEISEKSEIFDDQFSVERPDGSNFTLKIRSTKLEDSAMYFCASGGESGNTIYFGEGSWLTVV.

The rearrangement links TRBV24-1 to TRBJ2-3; D unclear. The V gene's germline CDR1 is KGHDR and CDR2 SFDVKD. CDR3 length equals 15 residues. Trimming stripped 10 bases from V and 4 bases from J, with 20 bases between. The CDR3 protein is CATERGNAIPDTQYF. The CDR3, as DNA: TGTGCCACGGAGCGAGGCAACGCCATCCCAGATACGCAGTATTTT.

V and J are TRBV4-1 and TRBJ2-5, with 9 positions matching TRBD2. CDR3 length: 16 amino acids. The germline CDR1 and CDR2 sequences are MGHRA and YSYEKL. After removal of 0 bases from V and 5 bases from J, the junction contained 7 bases not matched to a gene. CDR3 sequence: CASSQDRSTSGETQYF. The CDR3 bases are TGCGCCAGCAGCCAAGATAGGTCGACTAGCGGTGAGACCCAGTACTTC.

The V and J genes are TRBV5-1 and TRBJ1-1; D gene uncertain. The CDR3 sequence is 15 residues long. Germline V lookup: CDR1 SGHRS, CDR2 YFSETQ. V gave up 4 bases and J gave up 8 bases, with 21 bases separating them. CDR3 in DNA: TGCGCCAGCAGCGAGGCAGGCCCCCTGGAGGGAGAAGCTTTCTTT. It codes for CASSEAGPLEGEAFF.

J is TRBJ2-3 and V is TRBV9, with 7 bases lining up with TRBD1. Germline trimming cut 4 bases from V and 4 bases from J; bases unmatched to any gene: 6. The germline CDR1 and CDR2 sequences are SGDLS and YYNGEE. CDR3 size: 14 residues. The CDR3 DNA reads as TGTGCCAGCAGCCCGCACAGGGGAGCAGATACGCAGTATTTT. This gives the protein CASSPHRGADTQYF. Looking up the rest from reference TRBV9 and TRBJ2-3 gives the full variable domain: DSGVTQTPKHLITATGQRVTLRCSPRSGDLSVYWYQQSLDQGLQFLIQYYNGEERAKGNILERFSAQQFPDLHSELNLSSLELGDSALYFCASSPHRGADTQYFGPGTRLTVL.

This chain joins TRBV5-8 and TRBJ2-4, with TRBD1 identical over 8 bases. This CDR3 spans 17 amino acids. The germline V gene has CDR1 SGHTS and CDR2 YDEGEE. V lost 2 bases and J lost 0; bases outside the gene matches: 7. DNA of the CDR3: TGTGCCAGCAGCTTCCACAGGGGGGAACTAGCCAAAAACATTCAGTACTTC. Translation: CASSFHRGELAKNIQYF.

The chain uses TRBV19 and TRBJ2-5; 9 nucleotides line up with TRBD1. CDR3 length: 14 residues. V shed 4 bases, J shed 9 bases, and the junction held 9 bases outside the gene matches. The germline CDR1 and CDR2 sequences are LNHDA and SQIVND (reference sequence). The CDR3 loop reads CASSTGTGLSAQYF. The CDR3 DNA sequence: TGTGCCAGTAGTACCGGGACAGGGTTATCAGCCCAGTACTTC.